Listed below are T cell receptor beta chains from one sample, sequenced in a study of regulatory T cells in long-lasting Graves disease. TCRdb analysed the multiplex PCR reads with MiXCR anew, one entry per CDR3 protein. The sample has 400,000 to 600,000 distinct CDR3 sequences; roughly 21% are singletons. The specimen comprised peripheral blood mononuclear cells (PBMCs), sampled when the disease was refractory, from a patient treated with antithyroid drugs. The receptors derive from a female donor with Graves disease. CDR3s include the opening cysteine and the closing phenylalanine or tryptophan.

CDR3: CASSLGRSGAFF
J: TRBJ1-1
V: TRBV28

CDR3: CASSLRDRGNQPQHF
J: TRBJ1-5
V: TRBV6-1

CDR3: CASSRQGLAGGDSYNEQFF
J: TRBJ2-1
V: TRBV6-1

CDR3: CASSSEQNIQYF
J: TRBJ2-4
V: TRBV11-3

CDR3: CSARVGLTNEKLFF
J: TRBJ1-4
V: TRBV20-1

CDR3: CASKTLGAQGYYEQYF
J: TRBJ2-7
V: TRBV27

CDR3: CASSLGTAVINQPQHF
J: TRBJ1-5
V: TRBV28

CDR3: CAWTKGVTEAFF
J: TRBJ1-1
V: TRBV30

CDR3: CASNRGSGNQPQHF
J: TRBJ1-5
V: TRBV19

CDR3: CASKIVVNTEAFF
J: TRBJ1-1
V: TRBV5-1

CDR3: CSVEGLQGAGELFF
J: TRBJ2-2
V: TRBV29-1

CDR3: CASSFAFLRITDTQYF
J: TRBJ2-3
V: TRBV27

CDR3: CSASQNIQYF
J: TRBJ2-4
V: TRBV20-1

CDR3: CASSSRLSPGAPLHF
J: TRBJ1-6
V: TRBV7-8

CDR3: CASSQRDTENTEAFF
J: TRBJ1-1
V: TRBV7-2

CDR3: CASSLRTPLEGNTGELFF
J: TRBJ2-2
V: TRBV28

CDR3: CASSPSPGTGNGYTF
J: TRBJ1-2
V: TRBV7-2

CDR3: CASSSTDRDGNTIYF
J: TRBJ1-3
V: TRBV7-2

CDR3: CASSLAKQETQYF
J: TRBJ2-5
V: TRBV5-1

CDR3: CASIPGQLYVSYNSPLRF
J: TRBJ1-6
V: TRBV6-1

CDR3: CASSSGLSRSTEAFF
J: TRBJ1-1
V: TRBV5-1

CDR3: CASSSGPVNTEAFF
J: TRBJ1-1
V: TRBV7-9

CDR3: CASSFAGAFDGGYTF
J: TRBJ1-2
V: TRBV27

CDR3: CASSPDRVREQYF
J: TRBJ2-7
V: TRBV11-2

CDR3: CASSPSGVEAFF
J: TRBJ1-1
V: TRBV5-1

CDR3: CASSRGTDIDIYYF
J: TRBJ2-7
V: TRBV28

CDR3: CASSLAGERDNEQFF
J: TRBJ2-1
V: TRBV11-2

CDR3: CASTQTGSTEAFF
J: TRBJ1-1
V: TRBV28

CDR3: CASTRDRDRRGYTF
J: TRBJ1-2
V: TRBV19

CDR3: CASSLAGGYYGYTF
J: TRBJ1-2
V: TRBV11-2

CDR3: CAWNLNNSPLHF
J: TRBJ1-6
V: TRBV30

CDR3: CASSFVGTKNIQYF
J: TRBJ2-4
V: TRBV28

CDR3: CASSPPPGGTSEEQFF
J: TRBJ2-1
V: TRBV28

CDR3: CSVGTFGTEAFF
J: TRBJ1-1
V: TRBV29-1

CDR3: CASMGQVVEGEQYF
J: TRBJ2-7
V: TRBV28

CDR3: CASSVSGRRIETQYF
J: TRBJ2-5
V: TRBV12-3/TRBV12-4

CDR3: CASSLESETGDGTQYF
J: TRBJ2-5
V: TRBV13

CDR3: CASSPGPEAFF
J: TRBJ1-1
V: TRBV28

CDR3: CASREGSAKNIQYF
J: TRBJ2-4
V: TRBV28

CDR3: CASNRGGGNYGYTF
J: TRBJ1-2
V: TRBV5-6

CDR3: CASSGGYATFYEQYF
J: TRBJ2-7
V: TRBV7-2

CDR3: CSARDPRVNTEAFF
J: TRBJ1-1
V: TRBV20-1

CDR3: CASSERLYRGQYF
J: TRBJ2-7
V: TRBV2

CDR3: CASSPMTLAGENTGELFF
J: TRBJ2-2
V: TRBV5-6

CDR3: CASSLDTALSYNEQFF
J: -
V: TRBV11-2